Listed below are T cell receptor beta chains from one sample, sequenced in a study of blood T cell repertoires in COVID-19. Profiling relied on immunoSEQ multiplex PCR, and the TCRdb table lists in-frame clones only, not all of them. The sample shows over 150,000 clones, approximately 84% of them seen only once. The sample consisted of PBMCs or T cells enriched from blood (not recorded which). The receptors here all came from a woman aged 25 to 39 who had recovered from COVID-19. The CDR3 runs from the conserved cysteine through the conserved F or W. D genes are given only for firm matches. The listing skips clone size in some rows; elsewhere it reads once, few, many or a size class.

>NA|TRBV7-9|TRBJ2-3|NA
CASSPPGFSGTSTDTQYF
TGTGCCAGCAGCCCCCCCGGTTTCTCCGGGACTAGCACAGATACGCAGTATTTT
>NA|TRBV7-8|TRBJ1-2|few
CASSPSYTPNYGYTF
TGTGCCAGCAGCCCCAGTTATACCCCTAACTATGGCTACACCTTC
>NA|TRBV2|TRBJ1-5|NA
CASRTRYSQPQHF
TGTGCCAGCAGGACCAGGTACAGTCAGCCCCAGCATTTT
>NA|TRBV29-1|TRBJ1-1|few
CSVVAGWNTEAFF
TGCAGCGTTGTCGCGGGGTGGAACACTGAAGCTTTCTTT
>NA|TRBV27|TRBJ2-5|NA
CASSSTPGVLKETQYF
TGTGCCAGCAGTTCCACCCCGGGTGTTCTGAAAGAGACCCAGTACTTC
>NA|TRBV20-1|TRBJ2-5|NA
CSASRVAMWETQYF
TGCAGTGCTAGTCGGGTGGCGATGTGGGAGACCCAGTACTTC
>NA|TRBV11-1|TRBJ2-7|NA
CASSLFLEQYF
TGTGCCAGCAGCTTATTCCTCGAGCAGTACTTC
>NA|TRBV5-1|TRBJ2-1|NA
CASSLVVASSYNEQFF
TGCGCCAGCAGCTTGGTGGTCGCTAGCTCCTACAATGAGCAGTTCTTC
>TRBD2|TRBV28|TRBJ2-1|NA
CASSPPLAGGFEQFF
TGTGCCAGCAGCCCACCCCTAGCGGGAGGGTTTGAGCAGTTCTTC
>NA|TRBV19|TRBJ1-5|NA
CASSIPQGNSNQPQHF
TGTGCCAGTAGTATACCACAGGGTAACAGCAATCAGCCCCAGCATTTT
>NA|TRBV9|TRBJ2-1|NA
CASSVVSGNEQFF
TGTGCCAGCAGCGTAGTATCGGGCAATGAGCAGTTCTTC
>TRBD2|TRBV7-9|TRBJ2-3|few
CASSPAGVRDTQYF
TGTGCCAGCAGCCCGGCGGGGGTCCGGGATACGCAGTATTTT
>NA|TRBV14|TRBJ2-2|NA
CASSQVRWRRGATGELFF
TGTGCCAGCAGCCAAGTTCGGTGGCGTCGGGGGGCCACCGGGGAGCTGTTTTTT
>NA|TRBV28|TRBJ1-1|NA
CASSPISGNTEAFF
TGTGCCAGCAGCCCGATTTCCGGGAACACTGAAGCTTTCTTT
>NA|TRBV10-3|TRBJ1-1|NA
CAISESRTEAFF
TGTGCCATCAGTGAGTCCAGGACTGAAGCTTTCTTT
>NA|TRBV5-4|TRBJ1-5|NA
CASSLGGSNQPQHF
TGTGCCAGCAGCTTAGGAGGGAGCAATCAGCCCCAGCATTTT
>TRBD2|TRBV29-1|TRBJ2-3|NA
CSVAGLAGGGTDTQYF
TGCAGCGTTGCTGGGCTAGCGGGAGGGGGTACAGATACGCAGTATTTT
>TRBD1|TRBV11-2|TRBJ1-2|NA
CASSSQQGLGGYTF
TGTGCCAGCAGCAGCCAACAGGGGCTAGGTGGCTACACCTTC